What follows is one TCR beta chain and its context. In this sample, this clone turned up a few times. This clone's antigen is unknown. There are no base qualities to consult, and no much larger clone falls within one base. This sample is part of a study of radiation and T cells in renal cell carcinoma (dated by TCRdb to about 2020). The study in broad terms: In total, 50 or so samples underwent TCR beta sequencing: around 26 tumors plus 27 peripheral blood samples. The last blood draw happened 4 weeks after radiation, timed to coincide with nephrectomy. Across all 55 or so samples, under 5,000,000 unique CDR3 nucleotide sequences, encoding roughly 2,600,000 unique CDR3 amino acid sequences, were identified. Findings and caveats that apply to the study as a whole: Changes in the blood repertoire were not tracked past 4 weeks after treatment. Effects of radiation dose or scheduling on the TCR repertoire could not be addressed with the single-armed trial design. In blood, the top tumor clonotypes increased between baseline and 2 weeks post-radiation and then shrank by 4 weeks, which suggests that tumor-resident clones expanded only transiently. Because pretreatment tumor biopsies were not available, the baseline intratumoral presence of clonotypes could not be determined.

Reading from cysteine to phenylalanine, the CDR3 counts 14 amino acids. Here the CDR3 DNA is all that survives: 42 bases in frame from base 1. CDR1 and CDR2 were assigned from the germline V gene as SGDLS and YYNGEE. V lost 4 bases and J lost 2 bases; the stretch between them is 12 bases long. Interpreted using the paper, the time point label stands for: blood 4 weeks post-SBRT, at nephrectomy. The treatment or condition tag for this specimen amounts to: 15 Gy SBRT to primary tumor, nephrectomy 4 weeks later. Samples were obtained from a clinical trial, in which 15 Gy stereotactic body radiation therapy was delivered to primary renal cell carcinomas and nephrectomy was performed 4 weeks later. Serial peripheral blood from radiation-treated patients was sampled at baseline, 2 weeks and 4 weeks after SBRT to track tumor-enriched clonotypes. Every patient had renal cell carcinoma of clear cell pathology. Genomic DNA for TCR sequencing was prepared using the QIAamp DNA Blood Mini Kit (Qiagen). The analyses included only samples that passed all quality control checks.

TCR beta libraries were generated from genomic DNA with the immunoSEQ kit, following the manufacturer's recommendations. To prepare the libraries, a first multiplex PCR with proprietary primers was run, followed by a second PCR that added unique barcodes, and a bead cleanup was done after each round. Each sample batch included a kit-provided positive control reaction and a negative control reaction. The final libraries underwent checking on an Agilent 4200 TapeStation D1000 ScreenTape, volumetric pooling, and quantification by qPCR. An Illumina NextSeq500 fitted with a MidOutput 150-cycle cartridge performed the sequencing, running 156 Read1 cycles and 15 Index1 cycles with the kit's custom primers. The pooled library was loaded at roughly 0.96 pM, with an approximately 21% PhiX control spiked in. On the authors' methods: Vendor-processed data were analyzed in R, and a clonotype was defined as all T cells sharing the same CDR3 nucleotide sequence. For clone abundance analyses, frequencies were normalized to the 10,000 most abundant clones per sample. Before analysis, public T cell clones were removed, and these numbered fewer than six per sample on average. Tumor-enriched clonotypes and baseline blood-enriched clonotypes were defined as those with an abundance difference of at least 32-fold between compartments. A beta-binomial differential abundance model was applied to find clonotypes that expanded or contracted between blood time points. The Baroni-Urbani and Buser coefficient was used to measure tumor-blood repertoire similarity, and groups were compared with two-tailed Wilcoxon tests in R. As stored in TCRdb, this immuneACCESS dataset retains in-frame rearrangements with V and J assigned. A fraction of the clones does not appear; measured against another copy, unresolved V genes explain less than half of the discrepancy, and the remainder lacks a known reason. From that table come the V and J calls and clone size; the DNA was used to work out D and trimming. In all, the sample holds more than 120,000 clones, and 86% of those were seen once. Less than 20% of the sample belongs to the ten largest clones.

Material: blood, obtained from a patient whose treatment included radiotherapy and nephrectomy. The source of this sequence is a woman aged 45-65 years with renal cell carcinoma. The chain is encoded by TRBV9 joined to TRBJ1-1; possibly the D gene is TRBD1, per 5 matching bases. The nucleotides are TGTGCCAGCAGCTCCCGACAGTCAAACACTGAAGCTTTCTTT. Its amino acids are CASSSRQSNTEAFF.